The 17 T cell receptor beta chains listed next were all sequenced from one sample in a study of post-analysis software for immune sequencing data (dated by TCRdb to between 2015 and 2017). Study-wide findings and limitations: A handful of TRBV segments, including TRBV5-6, TRBV5-1 and TRBV20-1, were significantly more frequent in patients than controls.

Preparation of the library involved PCR. Sequencing took place on an Illumina HiSeq 2500. To reduce PCR and sequencing biases, unique molecular identifiers were incorporated into the TCR beta cDNA libraries. The raw public reads went through TCRdb reprocessing: fastp at Q25, MiXCR clone calling, in-frame beta chains kept. Rows with a matching CDR3 protein are joined into one entry that keeps the most common DNA and genes. Counted in this sample were hundreds of thousands of distinct CDR3 sequences; roughly three fifths of them appeared once. Roughly 12% of the sample rests with the top ten. Antigen specificity for these receptors is unknown. Sequencing was carried out using blood. The source of these receptors is a girl aged 2-10 years with multiple sclerosis.

The chain employs TRBV19 and TRBJ2-1; 8 nucleotides line up with TRBD2. With V trimmed by 10 bases and J by 8 bases, 13 bases remained unmatched. Per germline, CDR1 LNHDA and CDR2 SQIVND (reference sequence). CDR3 length: 14 residues. The CDR3 DNA is TGTGCCACCAGGGGACTAGGAGTAAGCCATGAGCAGTTCTTC. The encoded protein is CATRGLGVSHEQFF. The full variable domain, with the rest looked up from reference TRBV19 and TRBJ2-1, is DGGITQSPKYLFRKEGQNVTLSCEQNLNHDAMYWYRQDPGQGLRLIYYSQIVNDFQKGDIAEGYSVSREKKESFPLTVTSAQKNPTAFYLCATRGLGVSHEQFFGPGTRLTVL.

This clonotype was detected only a few times. The chain employs TRBV5-1 and TRBJ2-1, with 9 bases identical to TRBD1. The CDR3 has 16 amino acids. Trimming cost V 3 bases and J 3 bases; bases outside gene matches: 7. Germline V gene data show CDR1 as SGHRS and CDR2 as YFSETQ. In DNA form, the CDR3 reads TGCGCCAGCAGCTCGGGGGACAGGGTAATCTACAATGAGCAGTTCTTC. Amino acid sequence: CASSSGDRVIYNEQFF.

This clonotype was recorded a few times. The chain uses TRBV7-2 and TRBJ2-5; 13 nucleotides agree with TRBD2. The CDR3 loop spans 15 amino acids. Losses at the gene ends were 5 bases for V and 4 bases for J; bases not matched to a gene: 4. Germline V CDR1 and CDR2: SGHTA, FQGNSA. CDR3 amino acids: CASSTRTSGGETQYF. Here the CDR3 DNA reads TGTGCCAGCAGCACCCGGACTAGCGGGGGAGAGACCCAGTACTTC.

The sample holds a few counts of this clonotype. The chain carries TRBV7-9 and TRBJ2-3; maybe TRBD1 (5 bases). CDR1 is SEHNR, CDR2 FQNEAQ, per germline (reference sequence). The V end was cut by 5 bases, the J end by 2 bases, with 14 bases between. This CDR3 region has 15 residues. The CDR3 here is CASSPDTENTDTQYF. DNA of the CDR3: TGTGCCAGCAGCCCGGACACGGAAAACACAGATACGCAGTATTTT.

This clonotype was counted at least ten times. The chain's CDR3 is CASSAWTDDSNQPQHF. The CDR3 bases are TGTGCCAGCAGCGCGTGGACAGACGATAGCAATCAGCCCCAGCATTTT. The J gene is TRBJ1-5, the V gene TRBV7-8, with a weak D call TRBD1 (6 bases). The CDR3 length is 16 residues. The V gene's germline CDR1 is SGHVS and CDR2 FQNEAQ. V dropped 5 bases and J dropped 0 bases, with 14 bases sitting between them.

The V call is TRBV20-1, the J call TRBJ2-3; D unclear. With 3 bases removed from V and 3 bases from J, the gap between germline ends came to 13 bases. In germline, CDR1 is DFQATT, CDR2 SNEGSKA (reference sequence). This CDR3 has 14 amino acids. CDR3 in DNA: TGCAGTGCTAGTCCCTCGGCGGTAACAGATACGCAGTATTTT. As protein: CSASPSAVTDTQYF.

The chain links TRBV20-1 to TRBJ1-2; D not certain. Per the germline V gene, CDR1 is DFQATT and CDR2 is SNEGSKA (reference sequence). Trimming left V 5 bases short and J 8 bases short, with 18 bases between. This CDR3 has 13 residues. CDR3 protein: CSAPVPSFWGYTF. The CDR3 nucleotides are TGCAGTGCTCCAGTTCCCAGCTTCTGGGGCTACACCTTC.

The chain is built from TRBV7-9 and TRBJ2-3; D uncertain. V was pared by 3 bases and J by 2 bases, with 9 bases between. The CDR3 contains 14 residues. The germline CDR1 and CDR2 sequences are SEHNR and FQNEAQ (reference sequence). CDR3 sequence: CASSFTVDTDTQYF. CDR3 DNA: TGTGCCAGCAGCTTCACTGTCGACACAGATACGCAGTATTTT.

V usage is TRBV2 and J usage is TRBJ2-3; 10 positions agree with TRBD2. J gave up 7 bases and V 6 bases, and 13 bases lay outside the gene matches. This CDR3 is 16 amino acids long. Germline CDR1 is SNHLY and CDR2 is FYNNEI. In nucleotides, the CDR3 is TGTGCCAGCAGGCCTCCCCGTAGCGGGAGGTCGAATACGCAGTATTTT. Amino acids: CASRPPRSGRSNTQYF. The full variable domain, with the rest looked up from reference TRBV2 and TRBJ2-3, is EPEVTQTPSHQVTQMGQEVILRCVPISNHLYFYWYRQILGQKVEFLVSFYNNEISEKSEIFDDQFSVERPDGSNFTLKIRSTKLEDSAMYFCASRPPRSGRSNTQYFGPGTRLTVL.

The chain joins TRBV6-5 to TRBJ1-1; D might be TRBD1 (5 bases). Per the germline V gene, CDR1 is MNHEY and CDR2 is SVGAGI. The V gene lost 0 bases and the J gene lost 5 bases, with 13 bases spanning the gap. This CDR3 comprises 15 residues. Here the CDR3 DNA reads TGTGCCAGCAGTTACTCGAAGACAGCGGGAACTGAAGCTTTCTTT. As protein: CASSYSKTAGTEAFF.

The chain has TRBV6-6 and TRBJ2-5, with TRBD1 as a possible D gene (6 bases). Looked up from germline, CDR1 is MNHNY and CDR2 is SVGAGI (reference sequence). Trimming took 2 bases from V and 7 from J, leaving 14 bases between them. The CDR3 spans 14 residues. CDR3 residues: CASSYLTGLRTQYF. Written as DNA, the CDR3 is TGTGCCAGCAGTTACCTGACAGGTTTGAGGACCCAGTACTTC.

This clonotype was observed a few times. The genes are TRBV20-1 and TRBJ2-1, with D possibly matching TRBD2 (7 bases). CDR1 and CDR2 (germline): DFQATT, SNEGSKA (reference sequence). The CDR3 is 13 amino acids. Deletions cut 3 bases from V and 7 bases from J, with 13 bases between. CDR3 coding DNA: TGCAGTGCTAGGAGGGGGGGGGTGAATGAGCAGTTCTTC. Amino acids: CSARRGGVNEQFF.

The chain uses TRBV20-1 and TRBJ2-1; TRBD2 is a possible D gene (6 bases). The germline V gene encodes CDR1 DFQATT and CDR2 SNEGSKA (reference sequence). The CDR3 covers 15 residues. V gave up 6 bases and J gave up 0 bases, with 15 bases separating them. The CDR3 sequence is CSAQPGSGSYNEQFF. In DNA form, the CDR3 reads TGCAGTGCCCAACCGGGTAGCGGCTCCTACAATGAGCAGTTCTTC.

This chain uses TRBV6-6 with TRBJ2-4; the match to TRBD1 covers 12 bases. This CDR3 comprises 18 residues. The germline V gene encodes CDR1 MNHNY and CDR2 SVGAGI (reference sequence). V trimming: 4 bases; J trimming: 0 bases; junction bases outside the gene matches: 7. The CDR3 reads CASSSRDRGPLAKNIQYF. The CDR3 DNA is TGTGCCAGCAGTTCCCGGGACAGGGGGCCCCTAGCCAAAAACATTCAGTACTTC.

This chain uses TRBV5-6 with TRBJ2-5; weak D call: TRBD1 (6 bases). The DNA end is more similar to TRBJ2-4, so the J call may be wrong. The CDR3 length is 13 residues. CDR1 is SGHDT, CDR2 YYEEEE, per germline. The CDR3: CASSLAGENIQYF. The CDR3 nucleotides read TGTGCCAGCAGCTTGGCAGGGGAAAACATTCAGTACTTC.

This clonotype has a handful of counts. The chain is built from TRBV5-1 and TRBJ2-7, with D perhaps given as TRBD1 or TRBD2 (5 bases each). CDR3 length: 13 amino acids. Germline CDR1 is SGHRS and CDR2 is YFSETQ. Trimming took off 7 bases at V and 6 bases at J, with 17 bases between the two ends. The CDR3 DNA follows: TGCGCCAGCGGAGGCCCTCAGGGTGGCGAGCAGTACTTC. It encodes CASGGPQGGEQYF.

The chain employs TRBV12-3 or TRBV12-4 and TRBJ1-2; perhaps TRBD1 as D (6 bases). V was pared by 6 bases and J by 6 bases, with 17 bases between. The length of the CDR3 is 14 residues. CDR3 DNA sequence: TGTGCCAGCAGGCCCGGGACAAGGGACCATGGCTACACCTTC. Its translation: CASRPGTRDHGYTF.